Sequencing of this T cell receptor beta chain was carried out in a study of cytomegalovirus exposure and HLA in healthy donors (dated by TCRdb to the late 2010s). Background for the entire study: According to an earlier analysis of a few hundred of the donors, 150 million to 200 million T cells yielded 117 million unique TCR beta sequences and approximately 300 Gb of sequence data. Roughly 300 gigabases of sequencing data and approximately 80 million unique TCR sequences were included in an early release covering roughly 700 HLA-typed donors. Of the 350 to 400 genotyped donors, 65% to 90% fell in the genetic ancestry cluster associated with self-reported Caucasian donors. The aim of the study was to test whether cataloging public T cell receptors could identify signatures of past pathogen exposure. Using immunosequencing, the study profiled T cell repertoires from 500 to 800 subjects and related those repertoires to cytomegalovirus serostatus. In addition to the first cohort of roughly 670 subjects, a separate validation cohort of about 120 different subjects was used. The study combined high-throughput TCR immunosequencing, statistical association of individual TCRs with disease status, and machine learning to predict cytomegalovirus infection status. To study patterns of TCR occurrence, a later analysis re-analyzed previously published TCR beta repertoires from just over 650 donors and added high-resolution HLA genotyping. Rather than using new phenotypic data, the later analysis identified candidate immune exposures from TCR beta sequences and from how often those sequences occurred across donors. An earlier analysis of roughly 600 of the donors used high-throughput TCR beta sequencing to judge whether each TCR beta V gene segment behaved as functional or pseudogenic. Donor age, sex, ethnicity and CMV serostatus were compiled alongside the repertoire data. In a later genetic analysis, genome-wide SNP genotypes for about 55% of the 666 donors were used, and that subset was treated as a discovery cohort. All discovery cohort repertoires had been generated on a single sequencing platform. Class I and class II HLA loci were covered by the typing at four-digit resolution. Typing coverage differed by locus: A, B, C, DRB1 and DQB1 were typed in roughly 620-630 donors, DQA1 in 522, DPA1 in around 610, and DPB1 in approximately 450. Roughly five DR-DQ haplotypes were handled as single units for association and clustering, since linkage in the cohort was strong. Among roughly 400 genotyped donors of the cohort, an average of about 220,000 unique TCR beta nucleotide sequences was sequenced per donor, of which about 18% were non-productive.

The cohort comprised several hundred healthy bone marrow donors. At the time of sampling, every cohort member was nominally healthy, though immune exposures that went unrecorded were likely present. The donor tested CMV seronegative, placing the donor among the 350 to 400 seronegative members of the cohort. Every donor gave a peripheral blood sample, and the peripheral blood mononuclear cells from that sample were used for TCR beta sequencing. The Qiagen DNeasy Blood Extraction Kit was used to extract genomic DNA from the blood cell samples. Receptor amplification or capture employed the immunoSEQ multiplex PCR assay. For the multiplex PCR, a mixture combining 60 forward primers for TCR Vbeta segments and 13 reverse primers for TCR Jbeta segments was used. The CDR3 region of rearranged TCR beta genes was amplified from genomic DNA with a multiplex PCR assay. The amplified TCR beta libraries were sequenced on the Illumina HiSeq System as 87-base-pair reads. Under the source paper's analysis protocol: In a later analysis, around 80 million unique TCR beta chains were counted across the roughly 670 repertoires, and approximately 11 million of these chains were shared by at least two donors. To remove PCR and sequencing errors, raw reads were error-corrected and collapsed into unique sequences using a nearest-neighbor algorithm that merged closely related sequences. To assign V, D and J gene segments, CDR3 sequences were aligned to IMGT reference sequences. For a sequence to be retained, a match of at least six nucleotides to both a V gene segment and a J gene segment was required. Rearrangements were called productive when the CDR3 lacked stop codons and stayed in frame with V and J; all others were non-productive. Following IMGT convention, CDR3 was defined as the stretch from the second conserved V-encoded cysteine up to the conserved J-encoded phenylalanine. In an earlier analysis of roughly 580 of the donors, sequences lacking an unambiguous match to a single V gene segment were excluded. An earlier analysis of 587 of the donors classified V segments as functional when productive rearrangements were above 56.7% and as segregating when the standard deviation between donors was above 5%. A statistical classification framework was built for diagnosing cytomegalovirus status from the catalog of TCR beta chain sequences. A later analysis assigned V and J genes by comparing TCR nucleotide sequences with IMGT/GENE-DB human TR gene sequences. Using the TCRdist pipeline, a later analysis assigned CDR3 sequences along with most-parsimonious VDJ recombination scenarios. A later analysis defined each TCR beta chain by its CDR3 amino acid sequence plus V-gene family, and excluded reads lacking a unique V-gene family. To address suspected cross-contamination and a sequencing artifact, a later analysis removed approximately 590 highly shared, low-generation-probability nucleotide sequences. A later analysis calculated a clonal expansion index for each public chain from normalized within-repertoire ranks of inferred template counts. Generation probabilities in a later analysis came from a VDJ recombination model fitted to out-of-frame rearrangements, and those results were checked against IGoR. In a later analysis, hypergeometric tests were used to score TCR-TCR, TCR-HLA and TCR-CMV co-occurrence, with a repertoire-size bias correction applied to TCR pairs. To estimate false discovery rates, a later analysis permuted the HLA or CMV assignments 20 times. A later analysis grouped co-occurring TCRs with DBSCAN, adding TCRdist sequence similarity when clustering within HLA-allele-positive subsets. For co-occurrence clustering, repertoires with fewer than 30,000 or more than 120,000 public chains were excluded, along with roughly 5 repertoires with anomalous nucleotide sharing. As stored in TCRdb, this immuneACCESS dataset retains in-frame rearrangements with V and J assigned. A fraction of the clones does not appear; measured against another copy, unresolved V genes explain less than half of the discrepancy, and the remainder lacks a known reason. V and J calls and clone size come straight from that table; D and trimming were deduced from the DNA. This sample has 90,000 to 110,000 clones in its table, and approximately 72% of those were observed once. The ten largest clonotypes hold over 2% of the sample.

Reading the germline V gene gives CDR1 MGHRA and CDR2 YSYEKL. Germline trimming amounts to 5 bases on V and 5 bases on J, with 20 as the count of junction bases outside the gene matches. From its cysteine to its phenylalanine, the CDR3 spans 19 amino acids. The read is trimmed to its CDR3 DNA, 57 bases read in frame from base 1. Summary of the overall study and its limitations: Correlated functional status among segregating V segments might reflect linkage disequilibrium, but an unknown experimental factor could not be ruled out. Sequencing depth was assumed to be roughly uniform across donors in the presence/absence analyses, though that assumption may not hold. In a later analysis, most CMV-associated TCR beta chains were found to appear HLA-restricted, with HLA associations seemingly driven largely by CMV exposure. A further reported finding was that TCR beta sequences accurately predicted the HLA-A and HLA-B alleles for most subjects in the first cohort. This cohort had only TCR beta chains sequenced, and the lack of alpha or paired-chain data limited which features could be detected. Some IMGT-functional V segments, including TRBV6-2 and TRBV6-3, could not be distinguished by the 87-base-pair reads and were therefore excluded. Specific HLA alleles were associated with some 15,000 TCR beta sequences at a false discovery rate of 0.05 in a later analysis. The only immune exposure information available for the cohort was CMV serostatus. A cluster of highly shared sequence variants was judged likely to represent a technical artifact of the sequencing pipeline. Three of the identified cytomegalovirus-associated TCR beta chains were confirmed in vitro to be specific for cytomegalovirus antigens. It was suggested by the authors that the approach could potentially be generalized to other disease states and immunological phenotypes. Because HLA typing was missing for some donors at each locus, association tests included only the typed subset. In a later analysis, TCR association rates were found to vary across HLA loci, with the most associated TCRs seen for DRB1 alleles and the fewest for HLA-C alleles. In a later analysis, HLA-associated TCR beta chains were found to be more clonally expanded and to have lower generation probabilities than equally common non-associated chains. While some public TCRs were present in many individuals, most TCR sequences turned up only very rarely across donors. A total of 150 to 200 TCR beta chains were listed by the study as associated with cytomegalovirus. Because counts were too low, under 20 rarely observed V segments, including chromosome 9 orphons, were left out of the earlier analysis of 500 to 750 of the donors. Assigning TCR associations to individual alleles was difficult when HLA alleles, especially DR and DQ, strongly co-occurred. In both the original and validation cohorts, the classifier was reported to diagnose cytomegalovirus status with high specificity and sensitivity. In a later genetic analysis, fewer N-insertions in productive TCRs were reported among donors in an Asian-associated ancestry cluster than the 666-donor mean. In a later analysis, several top co-occurrence clusters were reported to appear linked to parvovirus B19, influenza, CMV and Epstein-Barr virus. An earlier analysis of approximately 590 of the donors showed that most TCR beta V segments appeared in productive rearrangements either about 90% or about 30% of the time, which broadly matched IMGT annotations. In a later genetic analysis, a missense DCLRE1C variant was associated with V-gene and J-gene trimming of TCR beta chains, and the association was replicated in an independent cohort.

For this clone: Which antigen it targets is not known. Base quality data are lacking; no much larger clone is found one base away.

The TCR comes from a man aged 25 to 45 in good health and CMV-seronegative. Sequencing input: PBMCs. The sequence joins TRBV4-1 to TRBJ2-1; 8 bases in the middle match TRBD2. The nucleotides read TGCGCCAGCAGCGCTGTATTAGCGGGATTCTCGTCTTTCGACAATGAGCAGTTCTTC. It translates to CASSAVLAGFSSFDNEQFF.